These 31 T cell receptor beta chains were all obtained from the same sample, sequenced in a study of cytomegalovirus exposure and HLA in healthy donors. PCR used 60 Vbeta primers and 13 Jbeta primers. The table came from immunoSEQ multiplex PCR; TCRdb's copy has only in-frame clones and leaves some out. The sample lists 130,000 or so clones; around 80% were seen once. Sequencing input: PBMCs. The receptors come from a young woman in good health and CMV-seronegative.

This chain joins TRBV7-6 and TRBJ2-5; weak D call: TRBD2 (6 bases). The CDR3 consists of 14 residues. The germline CDR1 and CDR2 sequences are SGHVS and FNYEAQ. The ends were cut back, 1 base at V and 9 bases at J, with 15 bases in the middle. As DNA, the CDR3 is TGTGCCAGCAGCTTAGAGGGCGGGGAGGTCGCCCAGTACTTC. Translated: CASSLEGGEVAQYF. The entire variable domain, with the rest obtained from reference TRBV7-6 and TRBJ2-5, is as follows: GAGVSQSPRYKVTKRGQDVALRCDPISGHVSLYWYRQALGQGPEFLTYFNYEAQQDKSGLPNDRFSAERPEGSISTLTIQRTEQRDSAMYRCASSLEGGEVAQYFGPGTRLLVL.

The gene calls are TRBV4-1 and TRBJ1-5, with 8 bases aligning to TRBD1. The CDR3 loop spans 16 amino acids. After removal of 0 bases from V and 2 bases from J, the junction contained 3 bases not matched to a gene. Germline CDR1 reads MGHRA; CDR2 reads YSYEKL. The CDR3 here is CASSQDRGRGNQPQHF. DNA of the CDR3: TGCGCCAGCAGCCAAGACAGGGGGCGAGGCAATCAGCCCCAGCATTTT.

This chain links TRBV7-2 with TRBJ2-7; the match to TRBD1 covers 9 bases. The CDR3 contains 15 residues. Germline V lookup: CDR1 SGHTA, CDR2 FQGNSA. V lost 5 bases, J lost 1 base, and 6 bases stayed unmatched. DNA for the CDR3: TGTGCCAGCAGCCCATCCGGGACAGGGTCCTACGAGCAGTACTTC. Protein product: CASSPSGTGSYEQYF.

This rearrangement joins TRBV13 to TRBJ2-1; 12 bases are a match to TRBD2. With V trimmed by 4 bases and J by 2 bases, 6 bases remained unmatched. Looked up from germline, CDR1 is PRHDT and CDR2 is FYEKMQ (reference sequence). This CDR3 comprises 17 residues. CDR3 nucleotide sequence: TGTGCCAGCAGCTCCACCCCTAGCGGGAGGGCCTACAATGAGCAGTTCTTC. It encodes CASSSTPSGRAYNEQFF.

V gene TRBV6-5 combines with J gene TRBJ1-4; D is unresolved. Trimming shortened V by 5 bases and J by 2 bases, and 9 bases separated the two germline ends. The CDR3 spans 14 residues. Germline V gene lookup returns CDR1 MNHEY and CDR2 SVGAGI. The CDR3: CASSRVSTNEKLFF. CDR3 bases: TGTGCCAGCAGTCGAGTGTCTACTAATGAAAAACTGTTTTTT.

The CDR3 protein is CASSLARSRTEAFF. The CDR3 DNA sequence: TGTGCCAGCAGCTTAGCGCGAAGTCGGACTGAAGCTTTCTTT. This chain connects TRBV7-8 to TRBJ1-1; D is undetermined. The CDR3 has 14 amino acids. V dropped 0 bases and J dropped 5 bases, with 10 bases sitting between them. Germline V lookup: CDR1 SGHVS, CDR2 FQNEAQ.

The genes are TRBV10-2 and TRBJ1-2, with D hard to call. The ends were cut back, 3 bases at V and 3 bases at J, with 11 bases in the middle. Germline CDR1 is WSHSY and CDR2 is SAAADI. The CDR3 has 14 residues. CDR3 sequence (DNA): TGCGCCAGCAGTGAACGCGCGGTAGACTATGGCTACACCTTC. It specifies CASSERAVDYGYTF.

The rearrangement uses TRBV5-4 and TRBJ1-1; the D is unclear. The V end lost 4 bases, the J end lost 2 bases, and 15 bases lay between the germline ends. CDR1 is SGHNT, CDR2 YYREEE, per germline (reference sequence). The CDR3 spans 15 residues. CDR3 amino acids: CASSVYSDPNTEAFF. The CDR3 bases are TGTGCCAGCAGCGTGTACAGTGATCCAAACACTGAAGCTTTCTTT.

The V gene is TRBV29-1, the J gene TRBJ1-1; a possible D gene is TRBD1 (6 bases). This CDR3 has 12 amino acids. V lost 5 bases and J lost 10, with 17 bases in between. In germline, CDR1 is SQVTM, CDR2 ANQGSEA. The CDR3 coding sequence is TGCAGCGTTACCCTATTAACAGGGAGAGCTTTCTTT. Translating it yields CSVTLLTGRAFF.

The chain joins TRBV15 to TRBJ1-2; a possible D gene is TRBD1 (5 bases). This CDR3 comprises 15 residues. The germline CDR1 and CDR2 sequences are LNHNV and YYDKDF (reference sequence). V was pared by 2 bases and J by 5 bases, with 15 bases between. CDR3 DNA sequence: TGTGCCACCAGCAGACCTGGGGGGGAGGTGTATGGCTACACCTTC. Amino acid sequence: CATSRPGGEVYGYTF.

The V call is TRBV19, the J call TRBJ1-5, with 11 bases fitting TRBD1. CDR1 and CDR2 (germline): LNHDA, SQIVND (reference sequence). V gave up 5 bases and J gave up 2 bases; unmatched junction bases: 5. This CDR3 region has 16 residues. The CDR3 sequence: CASSFPGQGGNQPQHF. For the CDR3, the DNA is TGTGCCAGTAGTTTTCCGGGACAGGGGGGCAATCAGCCCCAGCATTTT.

This chain connects TRBV5-1 to TRBJ2-1; 11 bases line up with TRBD1. The CDR3 is 16 residues long. The V gene end was trimmed by 4 bases and the J gene end by 4 bases; junction bases not matched to a gene: 7. Germline CDR1 SGHRS, CDR2 YFSETQ. CDR3 in amino acids: CASSPPGTGGYNEQFF. The CDR3 coding sequence is TGCGCCAGCAGCCCTCCCGGGACAGGGGGTTACAATGAGCAGTTCTTC.

The CDR3 region is CASSLGTELLYEQYF. As DNA, the CDR3 is TGTGCCAGCAGCTTAGGGACAGAGCTCCTCTACGAGCAGTACTTC. The V and J genes are TRBV7-2 and TRBJ2-7, with a weak D call TRBD1 (6 bases). The germline CDR1 and CDR2 sequences are SGHTA and FQGNSA. Deletions cut 1 base from V and 3 bases from J, with 13 bases between. CDR3 size: 15 residues.

This chain uses TRBV21-1 with TRBJ2-7; the table gives TRBD2 as D, unverified against the DNA. TRBV21-1 is labeled a pseudogene. The length of the CDR3 is 21 residues. Here the CDR3 DNA reads TGTGCCAGCAGCAAAGGCTCAGGGCATAACGGGAGGCCTTTCCTTGGCTACGAGCAGTACTTC. Protein: CASSKGSGHNGRPFLGYEQYF.

V usage is TRBV4-2 and J usage is TRBJ2-1; weak D call: TRBD1 (6 bases). V lost 0 bases and J 7 bases, leaving 16 bases between the germline ends. Germline V gene sequence: CDR1 LGHNA, CDR2 YNFKEQ. The CDR3 length is 16 residues. CDR3 DNA: TGTGCCAGCAGCCAAGAAGGGCCGGTAGGGGGAAATGAGCAGTTCTTC. Encoded protein: CASSQEGPVGGNEQFF.

This chain uses TRBV5-1 with TRBJ2-7, with 8 nucleotides matching TRBD2. This CDR3 spans 18 amino acids. The V gene end was trimmed by 2 bases and the J gene end by 0 bases; junction bases not matched to a gene: 13. The germline V gene encodes CDR1 SGHRS and CDR2 YFSETQ. DNA of the CDR3: TGCGCCAGCAGCTTAATAGCGGGATACTCCGCAGTCTCCTACGAGCAGTACTTC. Translation gives CASSLIAGYSAVSYEQYF.

V gene TRBV4-2 combines with J gene TRBJ1-5, with 12 bases lining up with TRBD1. Germline CDR1 reads LGHNA; CDR2 reads YNFKEQ. After removal of 10 bases from V and 7 bases from J, the junction contained 5 bases not matched to a gene. CDR3 length equals 13 residues. CDR3 bases: TGTGCCACCGGGACAGGGGGCTGGCAGCCCCAGCATTTT. Amino acids: CATGTGGWQPQHF.

This chain joins TRBV5-4 and TRBJ2-3, with 10 positions matching TRBD2. J was trimmed by 0 bases and V by 0 bases; bases with no gene match: 7. Germline CDR1 SGHNT, CDR2 YYREEE (reference sequence). The CDR3 sequence is 18 residues long. The CDR3 sequence: CASSLGLAGDTSTDTQYF. CDR3 bases: TGTGCCAGCAGCTTGGGCCTAGCGGGAGATACTAGCACAGATACGCAGTATTTT.

The chain combines TRBV19 with TRBJ2-1; 13 nucleotides line up with TRBD2. There are 18 residues in the CDR3. Germline-derived CDR1 and CDR2 are LNHDA and SQIVND (reference sequence). The ends lost 8 bases at V and 0 bases at J; junction bases unmatched: 10. This chain's CDR3 is CASGSRTSGSSSYNEQFF. The CDR3 DNA sequence: TGTGCCAGTGGATCTCGGACTAGCGGGAGTAGCTCCTACAATGAGCAGTTCTTC.

V is TRBV6-6 and J is TRBJ2-2; maybe TRBD1 (7 bases). This CDR3 has 15 amino acids. V was shortened by 8 bases and J by 5 bases, with 18 bases between the two germline ends. Germline CDR1 MNHNY, CDR2 SVGAGI (reference sequence). The CDR3 sequence: CASSFPQGRTGELFF. The CDR3 DNA is TGTGCCAGCTCTTTCCCACAGGGGAGGACCGGGGAGCTGTTTTTT.

This chain uses TRBV27 with TRBJ2-7; the match to TRBD2 covers 9 bases. Germline trimming cut 3 bases from V and 3 bases from J; bases unmatched to any gene: 15. Germline V lookup: CDR1 MNHEY, CDR2 SMNVEV (reference sequence). This CDR3 comprises 18 residues. DNA of the CDR3: TGTGCCAGCAGTTTTTTAGCGGGAGCGAGCCGGGTTGGCTACGAGCAGTACTTC. Its protein is CASSFLAGASRVGYEQYF.

The chain employs TRBV5-1 and TRBJ2-2, with 7 positions matching TRBD2. Losses at the gene ends were 4 bases for V and 1 base for J; bases not matched to a gene: 7. Germline CDR1 and CDR2: SGHRS and YFSETQ. CDR3 length equals 16 residues. CDR3 sequence: CASSETLAGNTGELFF. CDR3 nucleotides: TGCGCCAGCAGCGAGACTTTAGCGGGGAACACCGGGGAGCTGTTTTTT.

The chain joins TRBV10-2 to TRBJ1-2; TRBD1 matches at 8 bases. V gave up 2 bases and J gave up 6 bases; unmatched junction bases: 8. The CDR3 contains 15 residues. Per the germline V gene, CDR1 is WSHSY and CDR2 is SAAADI. The CDR3 DNA reads TGCGCCAGCAGTGAGGCGACAGGGGCGCCCCATGGCTACACCTTC. Protein: CASSEATGAPHGYTF.

The CDR3 DNA is TGTGCCAGCAGCTTAGGCGGGGGTCCTAATGAAAAACTGTTTTTT. Its translation is CASSLGGGPNEKLFF. The rearrangement joins TRBV7-9 to TRBJ1-4; TRBD1 is a possible D gene (5 bases). The V end was cut by 1 base, the J end by 3 bases, with 9 bases between. Germline CDR1 and CDR2: SEHNR and FQNEAQ (reference sequence). The CDR3 length is 15 residues.

The V gene is TRBV27, the J gene TRBJ1-2, with a weak D call TRBD1 (5 bases). Between the trimmed V and J ends, which lost 5 bases and 4 bases, there was a span of 17 bases. Per the germline V gene, CDR1 is MNHEY and CDR2 is SMNVEV (reference sequence). The CDR3 is made up of 15 amino acids. The CDR3 DNA reads TGTGCCAGCAGTCCCCAGATCGGGACTCTCTATGGCTACACCTTC. Its protein product is CASSPQIGTLYGYTF.

This clone was seen only once. The chain couples TRBV5-4 to TRBJ2-1, with 11 bases matching TRBD2. Losses at the gene ends were 0 bases for V and 7 bases for J; bases not matched to a gene: 12. This CDR3 has 18 residues. CDR1 and CDR2 from the germline V gene are SGHNT and YYREEE (reference sequence). This CDR3 is CASSLEGASGRPRNEQFF. CDR3 sequence (DNA): TGTGCCAGCAGCTTGGAGGGTGCTAGCGGGAGGCCGCGGAATGAGCAGTTCTTC.

V gene TRBV5-4 combines with J gene TRBJ1-2; D not resolved. CDR3 length: 15 residues. Germline V gene sequence: CDR1 SGHNT, CDR2 YYREEE (reference sequence). V shed 5 bases and J shed 3 bases, with 17 bases lying between them. Written as DNA, the CDR3 is TGTGCCAGCAGATCTACCCCGATCGAAGACTATGGCTACACCTTC. It is translated as CASRSTPIEDYGYTF.

The chain carries TRBV30 and TRBJ2-3; 8 bases fit TRBD2. V shed 4 bases and J 10 bases; nucleotides not matched to a gene: 4. This CDR3 has 11 amino acids. Germline V gene sequence: CDR1 GTSNPN, CDR2 SVGIG (reference sequence). The CDR3 spells CAWTLAGPQYF. The CDR3 nucleotides are TGTGCCTGGACGCTAGCGGGCCCGCAGTATTTT.

This chain uses TRBV29-1 with TRBJ2-3, with 9 bases fitting TRBD2. The V segment lost 3 bases and the J segment 5 bases; nucleotides outside the gene matches: 6. Germline V gene sequence: CDR1 SQVTM, CDR2 ANQGSEA. CDR3 size: 14 residues. The CDR3 sequence is CSVDLASGEDTQYF. The DNA for the CDR3 is TGCAGCGTTGATCTTGCTAGCGGGGAAGATACGCAGTATTTT.

This clone was counted only a few times. The chain employs TRBV29-1 and TRBJ2-3, with 11 bases aligning to TRBD2. The V gene end was trimmed by 5 bases and the J gene end by 10 bases; junction bases not matched to a gene: 14. CDR3 length: 15 amino acids. Germline V gene data show CDR1 as SQVTM and CDR2 as ANQGSEA. CDR3 DNA: TGCAGCGTTTCTGGACTAGCGGGCCCTTCCCGTCCGCAGTATTTT. Residues: CSVSGLAGPSRPQYF.

The genes are TRBV6-1 and TRBJ1-5; D may be TRBD1 (6 bases). V was pared by 8 bases and J by 0 bases, with 14 bases between. Germline CDR1 reads MNHNS; CDR2 reads SASEGT. The CDR3 sequence is 15 residues long. CDR3 residues: CASDLQGNSNQPQHF. DNA for the CDR3: TGTGCCAGCGACTTACAGGGAAATAGCAATCAGCCCCAGCATTTT.